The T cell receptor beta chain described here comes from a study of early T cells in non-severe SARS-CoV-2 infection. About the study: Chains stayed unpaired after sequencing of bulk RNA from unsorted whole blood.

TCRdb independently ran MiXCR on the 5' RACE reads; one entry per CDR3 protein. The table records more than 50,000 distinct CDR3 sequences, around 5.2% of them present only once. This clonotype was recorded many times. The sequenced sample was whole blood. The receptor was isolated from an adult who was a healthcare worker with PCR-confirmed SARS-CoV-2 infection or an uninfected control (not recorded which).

CDR3 loop: CASSWSGRSGEQFF. The CDR3 DNA sequence: TGTGCCAGCAGCTGGAGCGGGAGATCGGGTGAGCAGTTCTTC. The genes are TRBV7-2 and TRBJ2-1; TRBD2 aligns across 8 bases. The J segment lost 9 bases and the V segment lost 4 bases, leaving 8 bases of the junction unmatched. Germline V CDR1 and CDR2: SGHTA, FQGNSA. The CDR3 contains 14 residues.